Below are 26 T cell receptor beta chains sequenced from a single sample in a study of blood T cell repertoires in COVID-19. Profiling relied on immunoSEQ multiplex PCR, and the TCRdb table lists in-frame clones only, not all of them. The sample lists approximately 210,000 clones, roughly four fifths occurring once. Sequencing was performed on PBMCs or T cells enriched from blood (not recorded which). The receptors were gathered from a man in his forties or fifties who had recovered from COVID-19.

A word on this clone: One end of the junction varies from germline; a read error may be responsible. The chain uses TRBV5-5 and TRBJ1-1; 7 bases align to TRBD1. Per germline, CDR1 SGHKS and CDR2 YYEKEE (reference sequence). The CDR3 length is 12 residues. CDR3 sequence (DNA): TGTGCCAGCAGCTTGACGGCTGACAGGGAATGTTTT. It encodes CASSLTADRECF.

CDR3 sequence: CASSVWTGSLYNSPLHF. As DNA, the CDR3 is TGTGCCAGCAGCGTATGGACAGGGAGTCTCTATAATTCACCCCTCCACTTT. This chain links TRBV5-6 with TRBJ1-6; 8 bases align to TRBD1. Germline V gene sequence: CDR1 SGHDT, CDR2 YYEEEE. The CDR3 covers 17 residues. With 4 bases clipped from V and 3 bases from J, the junction kept 9 bases outside the gene matches.

This chain uses TRBV6-6 with TRBJ2-7, with D perhaps TRBD2 (6 bases). Germline V lookup: CDR1 MNHNY, CDR2 SVGAGI (reference sequence). The CDR3 is 12 amino acids. Trimming took off 8 bases at V and 3 bases at J, with 11 bases between the two ends. The CDR3 sequence: CASSEGYYEQYF. The CDR3 DNA is TGTGCCAGCTCGGAGGGTTACTACGAGCAGTACTTC.

This chain joins TRBV2 and TRBJ2-5, with a possible D match to TRBD1 (5 bases). This CDR3 has 15 amino acids. V lost 6 bases and J lost 4, with 18 bases in between. Per germline, CDR1 SNHLY and CDR2 FYNNEI. The CDR3 protein is CASRESPQDLETQYF. In DNA, the CDR3 is TGTGCCAGCAGGGAGTCCCCACAGGACCTAGAGACCCAGTACTTC. Filled out from reference TRBV2 and TRBJ2-5, the complete variable domain reads EPEVTQTPSHQVTQMGQEVILRCVPISNHLYFYWYRQILGQKVEFLVSFYNNEISEKSEIFDDQFSVERPDGSNFTLKIRSTKLEDSAMYFCASRESPQDLETQYFGPGTRLLVL.

The CDR3 DNA is TGTGCCAGCAGCTTAAGGGCTAGCGGGATTGCGCGTCATGAGCAGTTCTTC. It yields the protein CASSLRASGIARHEQFF. V usage is TRBV7-8 and J usage is TRBJ2-1; 9 nucleotides align to TRBD2. Per the germline V gene, CDR1 is SGHVS and CDR2 is FQNEAQ. CDR3 length: 17 amino acids. Trimming cost V 2 bases and J 8 bases; bases outside gene matches: 13.

This clone has only a few counts. J is TRBJ2-3 and V is TRBV6-4, with 11 bases that match TRBD2. Trimming removed 6 bases from V and 4 bases from J; junction bases left unmatched: 6. Germline CDR1 MRHNA, CDR2 SNTAGT. The CDR3 length is 15 residues. Here the CDR3 reads CASSPLAGGADTQYF. The CDR3 nucleotides are TGTGCCAGCAGCCCCCTAGCGGGAGGTGCAGATACGCAGTATTTT.

In its sample, this clone was seen a few times. CDR3 nucleotide sequence: TGTGCCAGCAGCCCATGGGACAGCGGAATGACCGGGGAGCTGTTTTTT. It is translated as CASSPWDSGMTGELFF. This sequence joins TRBV9 and TRBJ2-2; 7 bases align to TRBD1. Germline CDR1 SGDLS, CDR2 YYNGEE. The CDR3 has 16 amino acids. The J segment lost 5 bases and the V segment lost 4 bases, leaving 11 bases of the junction unmatched.

The chain uses TRBV10-3 and TRBJ2-2; 7 bases map to TRBD1. The trim removed 4 bases at V and 6 bases at J, leaving 8 bases unmatched. CDR1 and CDR2 (germline): ENHRY, SYGVKD. This CDR3 has 15 amino acids. The CDR3 here is CAISGGQSGPGELFF. DNA of the CDR3: TGTGCCATCAGTGGGGGACAGTCAGGACCCGGGGAGCTGTTTTTT.

The rearrangement uses TRBV5-1 and TRBJ2-1; unclear D gene. CDR1 and CDR2 (germline): SGHRS, YFSETQ. This CDR3 is built from 16 residues. V lost 6 bases and J 0 bases, leaving 16 bases between the germline ends. Here the CDR3 DNA reads TGCGCCAGCACCCTTGGAGAGGCCTACTCCTACAATGAGCAGTTCTTC. This encodes CASTLGEAYSYNEQFF.

V and J are TRBV6-1 and TRBJ1-1; D is uncertain. This CDR3 has 17 residues. The germline V and J ends were trimmed by 2 bases and 2 bases, with 18 bases remaining between them. Germline CDR1 MNHNS, CDR2 SASEGT. The CDR3 bases are TGTGCCAGCAGTGAATTCAGTAGTAGGAGCCGCAACACTGAAGCTTTCTTT. This encodes CASSEFSSRSRNTEAFF.

This clone was counted only a few times. The chain links TRBV29-1 to TRBJ2-1, with a possible D match to TRBD2 (5 bases). CDR1 and CDR2 from the germline V gene are SQVTM and ANQGSEA. The germline V and J ends were trimmed by 4 bases and 9 bases, with 16 bases remaining between them. The CDR3 is 13 amino acids. For the CDR3, the DNA is TGCAGCGTTGGGGCGGGCGAGGATAGTGAGCAGTTCTTC. This translates into CSVGAGEDSEQFF.

This rearrangement joins TRBV18 to TRBJ2-6; 9 nucleotides line up with TRBD1. This CDR3 has 17 amino acids. V dropped 2 bases and J dropped 0; count of bases not matched to a gene: 2. The germline CDR1 and CDR2 sequences are KGHSH and LQKENI. This CDR3 reads CASSPGTGNSGANVLTF. CDR3 nucleotide sequence: TGTGCCAGCTCACCAGGGACAGGGAACTCTGGGGCCAACGTCCTGACTTTC.

The V and J genes are TRBV30 and TRBJ1-4, with D possibly matching TRBD1 (6 bases). The CDR3 is 13 amino acids. Trimming took off 2 bases at V and 5 bases at J, with 9 bases between the two ends. Germline-derived CDR1 and CDR2 are GTSNPN and SVGIG (reference sequence). The CDR3 DNA follows: TGTGCCTGGAGTTTCGGACAGAATGAAAAACTGTTTTTT. Its translation: CAWSFGQNEKLFF.

This clone appeared once. This chain connects TRBV19 to TRBJ1-2; D call uncertain. Germline CDR1 is LNHDA and CDR2 is SQIVND (reference sequence). V was clipped by 1 base and J by 4 bases, with 13 bases between them. This CDR3 spans 15 amino acids. This CDR3 reads CASSIGEGFRYGYTF. The CDR3 DNA reads as TGTGCCAGTAGTATAGGAGAGGGTTTTCGCTATGGCTACACCTTC.

With regard to this clone: This sample includes further DNA sequences coding for the same CDR3. The CDR3 bases are TGTGCCAGCAGCTTGCTAGCTTCTAGCTCCTACAATGAGCAGTTCTTC. Protein: CASSLLASSSYNEQFF. V gene TRBV7-8 combines with J gene TRBJ2-1, with D tentatively TRBD2 (5 bases). The CDR3 totals 16 residues. Germline loops: CDR1 SGHVS, CDR2 FQNEAQ. V lost 3 bases, J lost 0 bases, and 12 bases lay in between.

The J gene is TRBJ2-5, the V gene TRBV28; 11 bases are shared with TRBD2. V lost 6 bases and J lost 5; bases outside the gene matches: 8. This CDR3 region has 15 residues. Looked up from germline, CDR1 is MDHEN and CDR2 is SYDVKM. The CDR3 DNA sequence: TGTGCCAGCAGGTCCGGGACTAGCGGCTTGGAGACCCAGTACTTC. Protein product: CASRSGTSGLETQYF.

The V gene is TRBV4-2, the J gene TRBJ2-1; 13 nucleotides match TRBD2. Germline V gives CDR1 LGHNA, CDR2 YNFKEQ. Unmatched junction bases numbered 2, after V lost 4 bases and J lost 5 bases. There are 15 residues in the CDR3. The CDR3 DNA reads TGTGCCAGCAGCCCGGGACTAGCGGGACACAATGAGCAGTTCTTC. This gives the protein CASSPGLAGHNEQFF.

This clone was counted once. The gene calls are TRBV2 and TRBJ2-3; TRBD1 aligns across 9 bases. The CDR3 has 14 amino acids. V gave up 8 bases and J gave up 4 bases; unmatched junction bases: 7. CDR1 and CDR2 (germline): SNHLY, FYNNEI. CDR3 region: CASRLDRGPDTQYF. The CDR3 DNA follows: TGTGCCAGCCGTTTGGACAGGGGCCCAGATACGCAGTATTTT.

Here the CDR3 DNA reads TGCGCCAGCAGCCAAGTCAGGGAATTAAGGAACACCGGGGAGCTGTTTTTT. As protein: CASSQVRELRNTGELFF. The chain uses TRBV4-1 and TRBJ2-2; TRBD1 is a possible D gene (5 bases). Deletions cut 1 base from V and 1 base from J, with 13 bases between. CDR3 length: 17 amino acids. Germline loops: CDR1 MGHRA, CDR2 YSYEKL.

This chain joins TRBV5-1 and TRBJ2-3, with a weak D call TRBD1 (5 bases). The length of the CDR3 is 14 residues. Germline CDR1 SGHRS, CDR2 YFSETQ. Trimming removed 2 bases at V and 0 bases at J, with 7 bases between. The CDR3 nucleotides read TGCGCCAGCAGCTTTGGACAAAGCACAGATACGCAGTATTTT. Its protein is CASSFGQSTDTQYF.

The chain has TRBV19 and TRBJ1-2, with 8 bases lining up with TRBD1. From germline, CDR1 is LNHDA and CDR2 SQIVND (reference sequence). The CDR3 extends over 11 amino acids. Unmatched junction bases numbered 2, after V lost 9 bases and J lost 5 bases. CDR3 amino acids: CASGQGYGYTF. DNA for the CDR3: TGTGCCAGCGGACAGGGTTATGGCTACACCTTC. The whole variable domain, remainder taken from reference TRBV19 and TRBJ1-2, is DGGITQSPKYLFRKEGQNVTLSCEQNLNHDAMYWYRQDPGQGLRLIYYSQIVNDFQKGDIAEGYSVSREKKESFPLTVTSAQKNPTAFYLCASGQGYGYTFGSGTRLTVV.

The chain employs TRBV19 and TRBJ1-5, with D possibly being TRBD1 (6 bases). V dropped 5 bases and J dropped 5 bases, with 10 bases sitting between them. Germline V CDR1 and CDR2: LNHDA, SQIVND (reference sequence). The CDR3 consists of 13 residues. DNA of the CDR3: TGTGCCAGTAGTTTGGACAGCCATCAGCCCCAGCATTTT. Its translation: CASSLDSHQPQHF.

The V and J genes are TRBV28 and TRBJ2-1, with TRBD2 as a possible D gene (5 bases). There are 12 residues in the CDR3. Germline V lookup: CDR1 MDHEN, CDR2 SYDVKM. The V and J ends lost 2 bases and 15 bases respectively, with 14 bases between them. The CDR3 DNA is TGTGCCAGCAGTTTACCTTCTGGACTCCCGTTCTTC. Translation: CASSLPSGLPFF.

The chain has TRBV3-1 (or the pseudogene TRBV3-2) and TRBJ2-1; D remains ambiguous. V shed 4 bases and J shed 9 bases, with 13 bases lying between them. The CDR3 is 13 amino acids. Per germline, CDR1 LGHDT and CDR2 YNNKEL (reference sequence). The CDR3 sequence: CASSPLEYGEQFF. The DNA for the CDR3 is TGTGCCAGCAGCCCTCTTGAGTATGGTGAGCAGTTCTTC.

The genes are TRBV9 and TRBJ2-1, with 11 positions matching TRBD1. Unmatched junction bases numbered 9, after V lost 3 bases and J lost 7 bases. The CDR3 sequence is 16 residues long. From germline, CDR1 is SGDLS and CDR2 YYNGEE. The CDR3 loop is CASSGPGTGGGNEQFF. In DNA, the CDR3 is TGTGCCAGCAGCGGCCCCGGGACAGGGGGAGGAAATGAGCAGTTCTTC.

This chain links TRBV5-1 with TRBJ1-2; weak D call: TRBD1 (5 bases). Germline CDR1 reads SGHRS; CDR2 reads YFSETQ. The V end was cut by 0 bases, the J end by 0 bases, with 9 bases between. The CDR3 spans 15 residues. The chain's CDR3 is CASSLDRLANYGYTF. The CDR3 region has the DNA TGCGCCAGCAGCTTGGACAGGCTCGCTAACTATGGCTACACCTTC. Full variable domain (missing parts from reference TRBV5-1 and TRBJ1-2): KAGVTQTPRYLIKTRGQQVTLSCSPISGHRSVSWYQQTPGQGLQFLFEYFSETQRNKGNFPGRFSGRQFSNSRSEMNVSTLELGDSALYLCASSLDRLANYGYTFGSGTRLTVV.